This T cell receptor (beta chain) was identified in a study of CD8+CD57+ T cells in acquired aplastic anemia (dated by TCRdb to the late 2010s). Broadly, across the study: DNA extracted from sorted CD4+ and CD8+ cells had a mean of about 3.2 ug, with a range of about 0.18 to 27.4 ug. CD8+CD57+ expansion was defined as a frequency above the mean frequency observed in healthy subjects.

Profiling of TCR beta VDJ combinations and CDR3 sequences used genomic DNA as the template. An Illumina HiSeq 2000 was the platform used for TCR repertoire sequencing. Per the source publication's procedure: TRBV/TRBJ rearrangement plots, CDR3 size and DJ length profiles, and Simpson's diversity index were used to evaluate the repertoires. Whichever DNA sequence was most abundant in the deep sequencing data was defined as the immunodominant clone. CDR3 amino acid sequences were screened for sharing across subjects and compared with published repertoires and the VDJdb database. TCRdb's own reprocessing of the public reads used fastp at Q25 and MiXCR and kept productive beta chains. Each CDR3 protein appears once, grouped with its most common genes and DNA. These V and J calls originate from TCRdb's pipeline instead of the authors' own analysis. The sample has some 150,000 distinct CDR3 sequences on record, 71% of them singletons. The biggest ten clones account for under 60% of the sample.

Expansion of CD8+CD57+ cells had been shown by flow cytometry in the patients chosen for sequencing. Severe acquired aplastic anemia was diagnosed in all patients according to International Study of Aplastic Anemia and Agranulocytosis and Camitta criteria. No therapy had been received by the patients at the time of blood sampling. In the study, sorted CD4+ and CD8+ blood T cells from patients with severe aplastic anemia and from healthy subjects underwent deep sequencing of TCR repertoires. Patients were enrolled under clinicaltrials.gov protocols 00001620, 01623167, 00001397, 00071045, 00081523 and 00961064 in the USA. Ficoll-Paque density gradient centrifugation was used to isolate peripheral blood mononuclear cells. Before DNA extraction, CD4+ and CD8+ T cells were sorted by FACS or by magnetic beads. Here is what the overall study found, with its caveats: About 30 CD8+ CDR3 sequences were found to be shared between patients and controls, but these sequences appeared to be highly expressed in patients and within the immunodominant clones of the patients. No significant difference in CD8+ Simpson's diversity was found between patients and healthy controls (P=0.060).

Points on this clonotype: No antigen is known for it. No base-level quality is on record; no much larger clone is a single base apart.

As encoded in the germline V gene (reference sequence), CDR1 is SGHAT while CDR2 is FQDESV. The CDR3 covers 19 residues, taking in both the cysteine and the phenylalanine. Only the CDR3 part of the read is kept: 57 bases, read in frame from the first base. V ends up 0 bases short and J 1 base short, with an unmatched junction base count of 8. The chain employs TRBV11-1 and TRBJ1-5; TRBD1 matches 11 bases in the middle. The sequencing input was sorted CD4+, CD8+, or CD8+CD57+ T cells (not recorded which) from PBMCs. The TCR comes from a human donor with aplastic anemia. The CDR3 protein: CASSLAGTGGGLSNQPQHF. The sequenced DNA is TGTGCCAGCAGCTTAGCTGGGACAGGGGGGGGCCTAAGCAATCAGCCCCAGCATTTT.